This T cell receptor beta chain originates from a study of vaccination effects on CD4 cells after COVID-19. On the study more broadly: Peptides at approximately 10 ug/ml and IL-2 at approximately 9.7 IU/ml were added to a few million PBMC per well.

This clone was observed a single time. The antigen is undetermined. Scientists isolated CD4+ T cells after a roughly 9-day culture period ended. Among the vaccine recipients, none had a prior SARS-CoV-2 infection, and nucleocapsid antibodies were negative. Half-medium exchanges with IL-2 medium took place on days 3 and 7. The V gene's germline CDR1 is SGDLS and CDR2 YYNGEE. This CDR3 comprises 16 residues. V gave up 2 bases and J gave up 3 bases, with 14 bases separating them. TCRdb's copy holds only in-frame clones and misses some; the assay was immunoSEQ multiplex PCR. The data hold 70,000 or so clones, with roughly 80% observed a single time.

The clonotype originates from a human donor who received a COVID-19 vaccine. The rearrangement links TRBV9 to TRBJ1-4, with D tentatively TRBD1 (5 bases). The sample consisted of CD4+ T cells from PBMCs cultured without peptide, taken before COVID-19 vaccination. CDR3 region: CASSVLAGTSNEKLFF. The CDR3 DNA reads TGTGCCAGCAGCGTCCTTGCAGGGACCTCTAATGAAAAACTGTTTTTT.